One T cell receptor (beta chain) is described in this entry. Libraries were prepared by immunoSEQ multiplex PCR; TCRdb keeps only in-frame clonotypes and omits some of them. The sample consists of about 16,000 clones, around 82% of them appearing once. Trimming left V 3 bases short and J 6 bases short, with 17 bases between. Germline CDR1 and CDR2: LNHDA and SQIVND (reference sequence). The CDR3 covers 15 residues. Sorting of unstimulated PBMCs yielded separate CD3+CD4+ and CD3+CD8+ fractions. This record belongs to a study of T cell clones after liver transplantation. Study details: Post-transplant blood was tracked for graft-donor-reactive T cell clones identified in a pre-transplant mixed lymphocyte reaction. Apart from three HCV-positive recipients, transplants were for non-autoimmune, non-viral reasons. Patients counted as tolerant after at least one year off all immunosuppression, enzymes not exceeding twice normal.

The gene calls are TRBV19 and TRBJ1-1, with D hard to call. The sequencing used CD8+ T cells from blood, collected approximately 45 months after liver transplant. The clonotype originates from a human patient who received a liver transplant. Some T cells may arise from the graft donor. The CDR3 region is CASSIDRMVRPEAFF. CDR3 sequence (DNA): TGTGCCAGTAGTATCGACCGGATGGTGAGGCCTGAAGCTTTCTTT.